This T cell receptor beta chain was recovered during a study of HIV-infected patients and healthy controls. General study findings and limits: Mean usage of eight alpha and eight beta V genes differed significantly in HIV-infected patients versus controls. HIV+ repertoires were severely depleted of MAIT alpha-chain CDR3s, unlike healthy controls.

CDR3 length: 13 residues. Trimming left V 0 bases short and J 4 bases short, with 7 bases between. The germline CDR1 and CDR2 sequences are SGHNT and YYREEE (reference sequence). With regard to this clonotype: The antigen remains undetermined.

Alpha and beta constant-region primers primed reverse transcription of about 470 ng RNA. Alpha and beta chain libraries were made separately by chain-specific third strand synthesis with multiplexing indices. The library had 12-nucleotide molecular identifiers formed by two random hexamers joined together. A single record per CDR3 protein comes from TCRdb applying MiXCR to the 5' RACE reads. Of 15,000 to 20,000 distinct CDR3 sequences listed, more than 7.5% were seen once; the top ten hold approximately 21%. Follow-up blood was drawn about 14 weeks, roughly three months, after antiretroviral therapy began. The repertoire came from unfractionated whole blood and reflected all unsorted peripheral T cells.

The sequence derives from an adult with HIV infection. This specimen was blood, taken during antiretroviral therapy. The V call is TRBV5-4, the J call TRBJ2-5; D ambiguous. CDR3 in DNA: TGTGCCAGCAGCTTGGGGGCCACAGAGACCCAGTACTTC. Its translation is CASSLGATETQYF. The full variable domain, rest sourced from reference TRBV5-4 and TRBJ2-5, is ETGVTQSPTHLIKTRGQQVTLRCSSQSGHNTVSWYQQALGQGPQFIFQYYREEENGRGNFPPRFSGLQFPNYSSELNVNALELDDSALYLCASSLGATETQYFGPGTRLLVL.